This entry is about one TCR beta chain. What it binds is unknown. Per the germline V gene, CDR1 is SGHTA and CDR2 is FQGNSA. The CDR3 loop spans 13 amino acids. V was shortened by 1 base and J by 6 bases, with 6 bases between the two germline ends. The authors distributed each subset's genomic DNA evenly over several immunoSEQ plates. Assay: immunoSEQ multiplex PCR; the TCRdb copy retains only in-frame clones and omits some. The data hold 2.3 million or so clones, with approximately 93% observed a single time. This record comes from a study of shared clonotypes between healthy human individuals. Regarding the study as a whole: Enrolling few donors narrowed the genetic and exposure-history diversity that was represented.

The TCR comes from a man aged 18 to 35 in good health. Some clones in this sample may be carry-over from other donors' samples. The V and J genes are TRBV7-2 and TRBJ2-2; D is unclear. The sample comprised naive CD4+ T cells from PBMCs. As to subset: CD45RA+ positively selected. The CDR3 spells CASSLGYPGELFF. CDR3 bases: TGTGCCAGCAGCTTAGGTTACCCCGGGGAGCTGTTTTTT.